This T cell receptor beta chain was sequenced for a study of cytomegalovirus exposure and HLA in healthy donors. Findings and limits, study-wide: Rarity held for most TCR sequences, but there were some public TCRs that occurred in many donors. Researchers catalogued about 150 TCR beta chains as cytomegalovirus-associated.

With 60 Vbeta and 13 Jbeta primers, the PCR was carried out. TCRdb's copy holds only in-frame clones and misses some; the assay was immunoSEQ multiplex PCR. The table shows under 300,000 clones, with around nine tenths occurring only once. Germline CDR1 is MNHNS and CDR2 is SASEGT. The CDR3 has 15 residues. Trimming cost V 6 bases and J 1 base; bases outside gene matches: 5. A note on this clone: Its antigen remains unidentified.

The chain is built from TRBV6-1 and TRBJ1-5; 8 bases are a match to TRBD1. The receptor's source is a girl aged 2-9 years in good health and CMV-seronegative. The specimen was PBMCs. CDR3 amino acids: CASRKDRVSNQPQHF. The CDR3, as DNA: TGTGCCAGCAGGAAGGACAGGGTAAGCAATCAGCCCCAGCATTTT.